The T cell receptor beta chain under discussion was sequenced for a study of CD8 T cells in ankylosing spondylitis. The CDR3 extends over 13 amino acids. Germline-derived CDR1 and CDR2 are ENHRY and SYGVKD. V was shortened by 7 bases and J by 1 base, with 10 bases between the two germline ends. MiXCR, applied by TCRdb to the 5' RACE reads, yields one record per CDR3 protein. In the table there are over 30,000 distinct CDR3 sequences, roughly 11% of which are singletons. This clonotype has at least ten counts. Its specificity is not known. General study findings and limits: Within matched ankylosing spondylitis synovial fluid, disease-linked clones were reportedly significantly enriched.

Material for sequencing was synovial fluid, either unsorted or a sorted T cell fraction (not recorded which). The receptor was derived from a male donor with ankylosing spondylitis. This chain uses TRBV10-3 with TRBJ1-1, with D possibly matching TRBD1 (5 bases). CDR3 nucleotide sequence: TGTGCCATCAAGGGGCAGGCGAACACTGAAGCTTTCTTT. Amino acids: CAIKGQANTEAFF.